This T cell receptor (beta chain) stems from a study of shared T cell receptors in the human thymus. Data came from immunoSEQ multiplex PCR; TCRdb stores just in-frame clones and leaves some out. The repertoire holds hundreds of thousands of clones, with approximately 87% as singletons. V lost 8 bases and J lost 6; bases outside the gene matches: 14. The CDR3 extends over 17 amino acids. The germline V gene encodes CDR1 LNHNV and CDR2 YYDKDF (reference sequence). These data also featured in a second study, about human thymus T cells. That study reports: Thymus tissue was removed during corrective cardiac surgery. Repertoires from thymus and blood appeared to show biased V and J gene usage. Related work found strong thymic repertoire overlap between unrelated individuals.

V gene TRBV15 combines with J gene TRBJ2-1; 12 positions agree with TRBD2. This TCR came from a boy younger than two with a congenital heart defect. The material sequenced was thymocytes. The CDR3 loop reads CATLRTSGTMTVNEQFF. CDR3 sequence (DNA): TGTGCCACCCTACGGACTAGCGGGACAATGACTGTCAATGAGCAGTTCTTC. Drawing the rest from reference TRBV15 and TRBJ2-1, the complete variable domain is DAMVIQNPRYQVTQFGKPVTLSCSQTLNHNVMYWYQQKSSQAPKLLFHYYDKDFNNEADTPDNFQSRRPNTSFCFLDIRSPGLGDTAMYLCATLRTSGTMTVNEQFFGPGTRLTVL.